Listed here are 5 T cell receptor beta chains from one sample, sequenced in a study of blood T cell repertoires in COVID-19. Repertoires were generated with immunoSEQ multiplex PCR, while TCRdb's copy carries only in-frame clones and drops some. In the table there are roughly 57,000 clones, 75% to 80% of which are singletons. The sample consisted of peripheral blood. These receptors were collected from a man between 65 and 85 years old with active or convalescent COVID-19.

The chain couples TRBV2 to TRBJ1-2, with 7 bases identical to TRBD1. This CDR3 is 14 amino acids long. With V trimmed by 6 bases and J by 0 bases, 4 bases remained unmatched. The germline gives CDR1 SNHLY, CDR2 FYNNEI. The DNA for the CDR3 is TGTGCCAGCAGGGGGGACAGTTCTAACTATGGCTACACCTTC. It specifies CASRGDSSNYGYTF.

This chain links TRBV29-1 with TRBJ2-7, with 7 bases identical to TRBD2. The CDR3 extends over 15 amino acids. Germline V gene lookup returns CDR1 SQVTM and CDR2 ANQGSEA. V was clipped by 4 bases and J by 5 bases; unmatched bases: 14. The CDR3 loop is CSVVGPALREHEQYF. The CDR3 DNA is TGCAGCGTTGTTGGGCCGGCTCTGCGGGAGCACGAGCAGTACTTC.

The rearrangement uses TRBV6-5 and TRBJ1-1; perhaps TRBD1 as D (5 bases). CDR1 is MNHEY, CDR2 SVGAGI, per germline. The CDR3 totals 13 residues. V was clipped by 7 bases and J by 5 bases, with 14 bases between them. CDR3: CASTPRGGTEAFF. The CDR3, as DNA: TGTGCCAGCACCCCCCGGGGGGGAACTGAAGCTTTCTTT.

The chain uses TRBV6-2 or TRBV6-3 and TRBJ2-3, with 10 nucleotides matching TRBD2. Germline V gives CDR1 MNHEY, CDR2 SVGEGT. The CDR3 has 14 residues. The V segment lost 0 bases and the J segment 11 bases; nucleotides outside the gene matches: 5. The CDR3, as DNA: TGTGCCAGCAGTTACTCACTAGCGGGGTACCAGCAGTATTTT. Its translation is CASSYSLAGYQQYF.

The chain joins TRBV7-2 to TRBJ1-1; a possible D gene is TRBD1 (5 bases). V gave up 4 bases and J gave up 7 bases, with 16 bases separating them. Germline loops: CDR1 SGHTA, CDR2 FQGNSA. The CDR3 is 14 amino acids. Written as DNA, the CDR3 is TGTGCCAGCAGCTCGAACCCGCAGGGTAGTGAAGCTTTCTTT. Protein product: CASSSNPQGSEAFF. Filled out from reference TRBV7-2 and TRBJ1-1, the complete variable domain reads GAGVSQSPSNKVTEKGKDVELRCDPISGHTALYWYRQSLGQGLEFLIYFQGNSAPDKSGLPSDRFSAERTGGSVSTLTIQRTQQEDSAVYLCASSSNPQGSEAFFGQGTRLTVV.